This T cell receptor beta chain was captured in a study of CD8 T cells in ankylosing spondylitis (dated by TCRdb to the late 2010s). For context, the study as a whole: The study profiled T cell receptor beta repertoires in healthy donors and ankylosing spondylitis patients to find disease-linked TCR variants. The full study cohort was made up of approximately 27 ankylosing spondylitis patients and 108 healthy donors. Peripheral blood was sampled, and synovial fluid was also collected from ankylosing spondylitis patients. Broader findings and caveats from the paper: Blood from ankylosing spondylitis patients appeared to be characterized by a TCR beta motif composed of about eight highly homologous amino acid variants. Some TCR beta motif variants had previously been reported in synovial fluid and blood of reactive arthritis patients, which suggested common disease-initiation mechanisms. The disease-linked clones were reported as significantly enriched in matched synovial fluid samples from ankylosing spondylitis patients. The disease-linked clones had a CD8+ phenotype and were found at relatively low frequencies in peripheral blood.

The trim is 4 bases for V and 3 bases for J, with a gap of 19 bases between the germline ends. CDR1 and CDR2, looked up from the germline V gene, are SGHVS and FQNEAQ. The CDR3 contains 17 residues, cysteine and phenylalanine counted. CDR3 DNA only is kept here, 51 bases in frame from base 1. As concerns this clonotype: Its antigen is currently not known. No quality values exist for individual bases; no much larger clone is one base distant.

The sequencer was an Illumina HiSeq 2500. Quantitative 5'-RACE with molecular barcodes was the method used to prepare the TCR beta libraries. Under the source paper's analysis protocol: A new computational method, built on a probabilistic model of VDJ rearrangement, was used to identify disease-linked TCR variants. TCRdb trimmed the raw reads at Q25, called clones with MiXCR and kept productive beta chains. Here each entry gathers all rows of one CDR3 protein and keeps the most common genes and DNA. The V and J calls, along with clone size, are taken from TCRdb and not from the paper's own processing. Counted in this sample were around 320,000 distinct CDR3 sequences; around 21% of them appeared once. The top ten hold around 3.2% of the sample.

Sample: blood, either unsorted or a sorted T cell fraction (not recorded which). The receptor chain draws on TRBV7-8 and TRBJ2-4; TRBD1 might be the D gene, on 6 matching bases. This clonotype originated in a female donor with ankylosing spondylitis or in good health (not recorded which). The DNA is TGTGCCAGCAGCTCAGGGGTCTCGGTTGGCAACAAAAACATTCAGTACTTC. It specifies CASSSGVSVGNKNIQYF.